This T cell receptor beta chain was identified in a study of shared clonotypes between healthy human individuals. Overall study context: The donor pool was made up of a couple of women and three men aged 18 to 49.

Per germline, CDR1 GTSNPN and CDR2 SVGIG (reference sequence). V was shortened by 4 bases and J by 0 bases, with 19 bases between the two germline ends. The CDR3 covers 16 residues. Regarding this clone: Its antigen remains unknown.

Overall study findings and caveats: A generally larger estimated richness was seen in naive subsets than in memory subsets. Naive CD4 clonotype sharing across a handful of donors was about 5%.

The protocol was immunoSEQ multiplex PCR, while the TCRdb copy is restricted to in-frame clones and leaves out a portion. Among roughly 890,000 clones listed, around 92% were seen once. CD45RO negativity and positive selection for CCR7 defined naive CD8 cells, a population that excluded terminally differentiated effector memory CD45RA+ cells. Donors comprised only Caucasian adults living in Nashville, Tennessee. The clonotype was recovered from a man younger than 40 in good health. V usage is TRBV30 and J usage is TRBJ2-7; D uncertain. Sequencing was carried out using naive CD8+ T cells sorted from blood. CDR3 sequence reads: CAWTTPRTRSSYEQYF. The CDR3 bases are TGTGCCTGGACCACCCCCCGGACCCGCAGCTCCTACGAGCAGTACTTC.